The source of this TCR beta chain is a study of regulatory T cells in long-lasting Graves disease. General study results and limits: Thyroid tissue was not sampled; only peripheral blood was. There were preferences for TRBV28, TRBJ1-2 and TRBJ2-5 in persistent disease. Reduced TCR diversity was observed in persistent Graves' patients versus newly diagnosed patients.

Time point specified: persistent/refractory GD, antithyroid drugs over 5 years with positive TRAb. Construction of the TCR library relied on RNA isolated from PBMCs. Researchers made TCR beta libraries by using iRepertoire HTBI primers and running Arm-PCR on CDR3 regions. TCRdb fed the multiplex PCR reads into MiXCR, producing one record per CDR3 protein. Among about 400,000 distinct CDR3 sequences, less than 25% were seen once, and the ten largest hold under 25%. This clonotype was detected only a few times. Its antigen is still unknown. From germline, CDR1 is LGHNA and CDR2 YNFKEQ. This CDR3 comprises 16 residues. Trimming at V came to 0 bases and at J to 3 bases, leaving 4 bases not matched to a gene.

The V gene is TRBV4-2, the J gene TRBJ1-3; 8 bases map to TRBD1. The source is a female donor with Graves disease. The sequenced sample was peripheral blood mononuclear cells (PBMCs), obtained when the disease was refractory, from a patient treated with antithyroid drugs. In nucleotides, the CDR3 is TGTGCCAGCAGCCAAGATCAGGGGGCAGGTGGAAACACCATATATTTT. Protein: CASSQDQGAGGNTIYF.